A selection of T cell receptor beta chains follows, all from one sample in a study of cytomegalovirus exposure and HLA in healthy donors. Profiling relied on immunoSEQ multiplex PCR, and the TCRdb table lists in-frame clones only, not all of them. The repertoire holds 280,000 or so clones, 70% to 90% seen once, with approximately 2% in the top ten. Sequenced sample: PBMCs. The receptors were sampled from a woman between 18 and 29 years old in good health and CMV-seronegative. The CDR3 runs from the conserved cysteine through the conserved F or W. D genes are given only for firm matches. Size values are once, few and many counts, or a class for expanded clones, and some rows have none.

TGTGCCAGCAGCTTAGGCGGACTTAGCTCCTACGAGCAGTACTTC,CASSLGGLSSYEQYF,-,TRBV7-9,-,TRBJ2-7
TGTGCCTGGACAGATTTTAACACTGAAGCTTTCTTT,CAWTDFNTEAFF,-,TRBV30,-,TRBJ1-1
TGTGCCACCAGCAGACAGAGGACAGGGGGCCCTTATGAAAAACTGTTTTTT,CATSRQRTGGPYEKLFF,-,TRBV15,TRBD1,TRBJ1-4
TGTGCCAGCAGCTTGGCCTCGACAGGCCTCTATGGCTACACCTTC,CASSLASTGLYGYTF,once,TRBV5-4,-,TRBJ1-2
TGTGCCAGCAGCGTAGGGCCGGGACAGGGGTTGAACACTGAAGCTTTCTTT,CASSVGPGQGLNTEAFF,-,TRBV9,TRBD1,TRBJ1-1
TGCGCCAGCAGCCAGGGGGATGGCTCCTACAATGAGCAGTTCTTC,CASSQGDGSYNEQFF,-,TRBV10-1,TRBD1,TRBJ2-1
TGTGCCAGCACGGGGGGAGATTCTGGAAACACCATATATTTT,CASTGGDSGNTIYF,-,TRBV2,-,TRBJ1-3
TGTGCCAGCTCACGACCCTCCGGTGGCGGGGCGCTTAACGAGCAGTACTTC,CASSRPSGGGALNEQYF,-,TRBV18,-,TRBJ2-7
TGTGCCAGCAGTCCAGGGGGGGAGACCCAGTACTTC,CASSPGGETQYF,-,TRBV27,-,TRBJ2-5
TGTGCCTGGAGTGCGAACAGGGGCGGTGAAGCTTTCTTT,CAWSANRGGEAFF,-,TRBV30,TRBD1,TRBJ1-1
TGTGCCAGCAGCTTAGACAGTCACAATCAGCCCCAGCATTTT,CASSLDSHNQPQHF,-,TRBV9,-,TRBJ1-5
TGTGCCAGCAGTACACAGGGTGACACTGAAGCTTTCTTT,CASSTQGDTEAFF,-,TRBV7-6,-,TRBJ1-1
TGCAGCGTTGACGGAGCGGGGGGGCATTTTTGGGAAGAGCAGTTCTTC,CSVDGAGGHFWEEQFF,-,TRBV29-1,TRBD2,TRBJ2-1
TGTGCCAGCAGCTTGGCCGGGACAGCAGTAGGTGGTTACGAGCAGTACTTC,CASSLAGTAVGGYEQYF,-,TRBV5-4,TRBD1,TRBJ2-7
TGTGCCAGCAGCAAAGAAGGGGGAAACTACAATGAGCAGTTCTTC,CASSKEGGNYNEQFF,once,TRBV21-1,-,TRBJ2-1
TGTGCCAGCAGTCCCCGGAGGGGTTCTAATGAAAAACTGTTTTTT,CASSPRRGSNEKLFF,-,TRBV28,-,TRBJ1-4
TGTGCCAGCAGTACGGCGGGTATAGGTCAGCCCCAGCATTTT,CASSTAGIGQPQHF,-,TRBV6-5,-,TRBJ1-5
TGTGCCAGCTCACCCAAACAGGGGGCCAACACTGAAGCTTTCTTT,CASSPKQGANTEAFF,few,TRBV18,TRBD1,TRBJ1-1
TGTGCCAGCAGTCCGCTTGGTGGCAGGATGGTAAACTATGGCTACACCTTC,CASSPLGGRMVNYGYTF,once,TRBV27,-,TRBJ1-2
TGTGCCAGTAGCCCTACTACCGGATACAATGAGCAGTTCTTC,CASSPTTGYNEQFF,once,TRBV19,-,TRBJ2-1
TGCGCCAGCAGCCCCCGGGACAGCCCAACTAATGAAAAACTGTTTTTT,CASSPRDSPTNEKLFF,-,TRBV5-1,TRBD1,TRBJ1-4
TGTGCCAGCAGCCGCACAGGTGGGGGGACTGAAGCTTTCTTT,CASSRTGGGTEAFF,-,TRBV6-5,-,TRBJ1-1
TGTGCCAGCAGTCCAACAGCTAACTATGGCTACACCTTC,CASSPTANYGYTF,-,TRBV6-4,-,TRBJ1-2
TGTGCCAGCAGCCTCTCCTCTGAGACCCAGTACTTC,CASSLSSETQYF,-,TRBV9,-,TRBJ2-5
TGTGCCAGCAGCTTAGTAGGGGGCAATGAAAAACTGTTTTTT,CASSLVGGNEKLFF,-,TRBV11-2,TRBD1,TRBJ1-4
TGTGCCAGCAGTGTAGACAGGGAGGATCAGCCCCAGCATTTT,CASSVDREDQPQHF,once,TRBV6-1,TRBD1,TRBJ1-5
TGTGCCAGCAGCCCACCCGGACTAGTGGGGAGTAATGAGCAGTTCTTC,CASSPPGLVGSNEQFF,once,TRBV11-2,TRBD2,TRBJ2-1
TGTGCCAGCAGTCAACGGGAACACTATGGCTACACCTTC,CASSQREHYGYTF,once,TRBV6-5,-,TRBJ1-2
TGTGCTAGTGGTGGGGCACCAGGAGAGACCCAGTACTTC,CASGGAPGETQYF,-,TRBV12-5,-,TRBJ2-5
TGCGCCAGCAGCCCACGACAGGGGTCGAACACTGAAGCTTTCTTT,CASSPRQGSNTEAFF,once,TRBV4-1,TRBD1,TRBJ1-1
TGCGCCAGCAGCTCCACAGGGGATAACTATGGCTACACCTTC,CASSSTGDNYGYTF,-,TRBV5-1,TRBD1,TRBJ1-2
TGTGCCATCAGCGGGACAGGGTCTGTCAACGAGCAGTACTTC,CAISGTGSVNEQYF,-,TRBV10-3,TRBD1,TRBJ2-7
TGCGCCAGCACCCCAGGGGCGGAAGGGACTGAAGCTTTCTTT,CASTPGAEGTEAFF,once,TRBV5-1,-,TRBJ1-1
TGTGCCAGCAGCCCCGAGGGACAGGAAGAGCAGAAGTATTTT,CASSPEGQEEQKYF,-,TRBV9,TRBD1,TRBJ2-3
TGCGCCAGCAGCTTGGGAGCAGGGGACTATGGCTACACCTTC,CASSLGAGDYGYTF,-,TRBV5-1,-,TRBJ1-2
TGCGCCAGCATGGGCCCGAGCTCCTACGAGCAGTACTTC,CASMGPSSYEQYF,-,TRBV5-1,-,TRBJ2-7
TGTGCCAGTAGTAAGGGTACAGGGGGCCCCACAGATACGCAGTATTTT,CASSKGTGGPTDTQYF,-,TRBV19,TRBD1,TRBJ2-3
TGTGCCAGCAGCCCTCAGGTATGGATTGGGAGTTATCAGCCCCAGCATTTT,CASSPQVWIGSYQPQHF,-,TRBV5-8,-,TRBJ1-5
TGCGCCAGCGCTCAAAGGGGCGAAGCATATGGCTACACCTTC,CASAQRGEAYGYTF,few,TRBV5-1,-,TRBJ1-2
TGTGCCAGCAGTGCCGTCTATAGCAATCAGCCCCAGCATTTT,CASSAVYSNQPQHF,-,TRBV6-1,-,TRBJ1-5
TGTTCCAGCAGCCCTATAAACGGACAGCCCTACGAGCAGTACTTC,CSSSPINGQPYEQYF,-,TRBV7-9,-,TRBJ2-7
TGCGCCAGCAGCCCATCGACAGGGGCGCGAAACACTGAAGCTTTCTTT,CASSPSTGARNTEAFF,-,TRBV5-1,TRBD1,TRBJ1-1
TGTGCCAGCAGCCTTTACAGGGGCACTGAAGCTTTCTTT,CASSLYRGTEAFF,-,TRBV7-3,TRBD1,TRBJ1-1
TGTGCCAGCTCGGGAGTTGGGCCCGGGGAGCTGTTTTTT,CASSGVGPGELFF,-,TRBV4-2,-,TRBJ2-2
TGTGCCAGCAGGGCCGCCCTCAATCAGCCCCAGCATTTT,CASRAALNQPQHF,-,TRBV6-1,-,TRBJ1-5
TGTGCCAGCAGTGAATCGAGCGGGGGCCGCGAGCAGTACTTC,CASSESSGGREQYF,-,TRBV6-1,TRBD2,TRBJ2-7
TGTGCCAGCAGTGATTGGGAGGGGCAGCCCCAGCATTTT,CASSDWEGQPQHF,-,TRBV2,-,TRBJ1-5
TGTGCCAGCAGCTTAGCCGGTTCTAATGGCTACACCTTC,CASSLAGSNGYTF,-,TRBV7-2,-,TRBJ1-2
TGTGCCAGCAGCCCACGCGGGAGCTCCTACAATGAGCAGTTCTTC,CASSPRGSSYNEQFF,-,TRBV7-9,TRBD2,TRBJ2-1
TGTGCCAGCGCTGATTACCGACAGGGGATCTATGGCTACACCTTC,CASADYRQGIYGYTF,-,TRBV5-6,TRBD1,TRBJ1-2
TGCGCCAGCAGCGCACAATTAGATACGCAGTATTTT,CASSAQLDTQYF,-,TRBV5-1,-,TRBJ2-3
TGTGCCAGCAGCTTGATGGAGCCACCGAATTCACCCCTCCACTTT,CASSLMEPPNSPLHF,-,TRBV5-6,-,TRBJ1-6
TGCGCCAGCAGCTTGGATTCGGGGACTGGAAGCTACAATGAGCAGTTCTTC,CASSLDSGTGSYNEQFF,-,TRBV5-1,-,TRBJ2-1
TGCGCCAGCAGCTTGGCTCCCGGGGGGCAGAACAATGAGCAGTTCTTC,CASSLAPGGQNNEQFF,-,TRBV5-1,-,TRBJ2-1